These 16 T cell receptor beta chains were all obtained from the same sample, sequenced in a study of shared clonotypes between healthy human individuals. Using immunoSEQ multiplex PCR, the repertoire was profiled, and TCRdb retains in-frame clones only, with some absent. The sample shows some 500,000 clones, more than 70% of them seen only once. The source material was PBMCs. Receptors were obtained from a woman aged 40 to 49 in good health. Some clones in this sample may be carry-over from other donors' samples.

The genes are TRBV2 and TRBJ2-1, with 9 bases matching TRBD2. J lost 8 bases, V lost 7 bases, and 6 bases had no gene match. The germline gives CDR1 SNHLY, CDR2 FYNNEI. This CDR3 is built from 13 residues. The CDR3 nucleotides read TGTGCCAGCATAGCGGGAGCTGGCTATGAGCAGTTCTTC. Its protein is CASIAGAGYEQFF.

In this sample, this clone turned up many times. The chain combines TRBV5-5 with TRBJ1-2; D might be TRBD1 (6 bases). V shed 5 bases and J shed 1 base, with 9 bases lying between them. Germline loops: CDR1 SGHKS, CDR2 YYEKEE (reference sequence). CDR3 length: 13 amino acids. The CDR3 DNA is TGTGCCAGCAGGAGGACAGTTAACTATGGCTACACCTTC. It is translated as CASRRTVNYGYTF.

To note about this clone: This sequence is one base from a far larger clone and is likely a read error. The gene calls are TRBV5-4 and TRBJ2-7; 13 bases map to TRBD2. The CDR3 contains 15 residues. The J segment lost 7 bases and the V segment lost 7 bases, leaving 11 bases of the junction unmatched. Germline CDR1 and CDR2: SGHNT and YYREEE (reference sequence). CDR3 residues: CASGQGTSGMKEQYF. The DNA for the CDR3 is TGTGCCAGCGGCCAAGGGACTAGCGGGATGAAAGAGCAGTACTTC.

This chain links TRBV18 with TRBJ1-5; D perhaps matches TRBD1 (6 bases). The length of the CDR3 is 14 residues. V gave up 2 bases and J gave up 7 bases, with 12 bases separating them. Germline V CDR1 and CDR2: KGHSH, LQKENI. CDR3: CASSPGGGEQPQHF. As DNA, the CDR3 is TGTGCCAGCTCACCAGGAGGGGGTGAGCAGCCCCAGCATTTT.

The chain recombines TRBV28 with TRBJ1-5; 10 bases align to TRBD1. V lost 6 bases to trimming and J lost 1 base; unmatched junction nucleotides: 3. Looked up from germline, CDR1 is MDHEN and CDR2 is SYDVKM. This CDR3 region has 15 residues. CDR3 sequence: CASRRTGGSNQPQHF. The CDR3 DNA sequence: TGTGCCAGCAGGAGGACAGGGGGGAGCAATCAGCCCCAGCATTTT.

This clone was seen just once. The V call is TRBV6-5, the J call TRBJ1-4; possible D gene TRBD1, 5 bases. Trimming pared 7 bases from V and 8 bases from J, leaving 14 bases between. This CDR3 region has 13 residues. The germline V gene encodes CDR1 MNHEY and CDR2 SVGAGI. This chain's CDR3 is CASKEAGREKLFF. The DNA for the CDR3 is TGTGCCAGCAAAGAGGCAGGGAGGGAAAAACTGTTTTTT.

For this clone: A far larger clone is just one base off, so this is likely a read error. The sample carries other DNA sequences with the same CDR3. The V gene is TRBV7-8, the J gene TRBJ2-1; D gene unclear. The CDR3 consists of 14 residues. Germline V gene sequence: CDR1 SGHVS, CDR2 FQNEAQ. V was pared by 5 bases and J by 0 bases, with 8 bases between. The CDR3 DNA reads TGTGCCAGCAGCCAAGAGGCCTCCTACAATGAGCAGTTCTTC. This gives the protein CASSQEASYNEQFF.

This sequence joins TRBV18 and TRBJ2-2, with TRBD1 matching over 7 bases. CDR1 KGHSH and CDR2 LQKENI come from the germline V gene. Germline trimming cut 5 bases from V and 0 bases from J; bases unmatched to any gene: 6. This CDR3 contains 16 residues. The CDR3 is CASSALQGPNTGELFF. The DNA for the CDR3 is TGTGCCAGCTCAGCCCTACAGGGGCCGAACACCGGGGAGCTGTTTTTT.

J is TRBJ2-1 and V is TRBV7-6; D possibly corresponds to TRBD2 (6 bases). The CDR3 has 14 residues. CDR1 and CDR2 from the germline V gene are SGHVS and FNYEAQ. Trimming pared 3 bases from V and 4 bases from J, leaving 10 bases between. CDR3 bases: TGTGCCAGCAGCTTTACGGGAGTATACAATGAGCAGTTCTTC. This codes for CASSFTGVYNEQFF.

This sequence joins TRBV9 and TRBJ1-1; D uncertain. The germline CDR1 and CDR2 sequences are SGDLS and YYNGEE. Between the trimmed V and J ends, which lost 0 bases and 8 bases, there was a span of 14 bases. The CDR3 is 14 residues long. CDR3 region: CASSVGGRGREAFF. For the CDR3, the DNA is TGTGCCAGCAGCGTAGGAGGACGGGGTCGGGAAGCTTTCTTT.

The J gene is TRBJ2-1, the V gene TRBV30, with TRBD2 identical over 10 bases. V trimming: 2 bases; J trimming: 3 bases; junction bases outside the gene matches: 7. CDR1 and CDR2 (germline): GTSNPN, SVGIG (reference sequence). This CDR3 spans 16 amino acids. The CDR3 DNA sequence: TGTGCCTGGAGTATATGGACTAGCGGAGGCTACAATGAGCAGTTCTTC. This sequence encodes CAWSIWTSGGYNEQFF.

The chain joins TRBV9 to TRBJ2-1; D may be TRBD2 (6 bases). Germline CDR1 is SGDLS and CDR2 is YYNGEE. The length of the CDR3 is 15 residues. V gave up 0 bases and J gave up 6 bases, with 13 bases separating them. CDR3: CASSVELASGNEQFF. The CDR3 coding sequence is TGTGCCAGCAGCGTAGAACTAGCCTCCGGCAATGAGCAGTTCTTC.

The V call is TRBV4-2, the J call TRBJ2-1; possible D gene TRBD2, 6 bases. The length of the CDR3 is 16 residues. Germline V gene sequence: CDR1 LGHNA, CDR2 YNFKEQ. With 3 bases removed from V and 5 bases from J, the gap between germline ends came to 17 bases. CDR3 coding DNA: TGTGCCAGCAGCCATAATCGAGTGGGGGGTAACAATGAGCAGTTCTTC. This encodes CASSHNRVGGNNEQFF.

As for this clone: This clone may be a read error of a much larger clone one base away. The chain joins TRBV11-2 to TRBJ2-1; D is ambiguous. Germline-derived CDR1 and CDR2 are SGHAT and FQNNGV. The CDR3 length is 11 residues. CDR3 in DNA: TGTGTCAGCAGCTTTTTCAATGAGCAGTTCTTC. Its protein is CVSSFFNEQFF.

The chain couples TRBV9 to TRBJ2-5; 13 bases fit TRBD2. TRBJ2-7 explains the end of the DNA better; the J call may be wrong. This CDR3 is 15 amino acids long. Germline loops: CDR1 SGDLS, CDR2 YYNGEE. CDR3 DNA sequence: TGTGCCAGCAGCGTGGGGACTAGCGGGACCTACGAGCAGTACTTC. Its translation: CASSVGTSGTYEQYF.

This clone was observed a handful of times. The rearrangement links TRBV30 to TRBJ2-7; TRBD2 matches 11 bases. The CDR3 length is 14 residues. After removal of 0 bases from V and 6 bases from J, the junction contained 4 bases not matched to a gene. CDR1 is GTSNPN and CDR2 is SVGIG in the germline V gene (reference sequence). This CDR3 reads CAWSVGTSGGEQYF. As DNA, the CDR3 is TGTGCCTGGAGTGTCGGGACTAGCGGAGGCGAGCAGTACTTC. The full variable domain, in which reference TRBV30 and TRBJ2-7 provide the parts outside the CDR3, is SQTIHQWPATLVQPVGSPLSLECTVEGTSNPNLYWYRQAAGRGLQLLFYSVGIGQISSEVPQNLSASRPQDRQFILSSKKLLLSDSGFYLCAWSVGTSGGEQYFGPGTRLTVT.